The source of this T cell receptor beta chain is a study of T cell changes during pregnancy in multiple sclerosis. V was pared by 6 bases and J by 2 bases, with 6 bases between. CDR1 is SGHTA, CDR2 FQGNSA, per germline. This CDR3 comprises 12 residues. Sequencing used immunoSEQ multiplex PCR; TCRdb keeps in-frame clones, though not all of them. The sample consists of 75,000 to 100,000 clones, 75% to 95% of them appearing once. This clone is a singleton in its sample. This rearrangement joins TRBV7-2 to TRBJ2-3, with D unclear. This receptor was taken from a female donor in good health, enrolled as a control in a pregnancy study. Material: peripheral blood, obtained after pregnancy. This CDR3 reads CASRSITDTQYF. The CDR3 nucleotides are TGTGCCAGCAGATCCATCACAGATACGCAGTATTTT.